This TCR beta chain stems from a study of shared clonotypes between healthy human individuals. At the level of the study: Two women and a few men aged 18 to 49 served as donors.

It was CD45RO-negative cells, positively selected for CCR7, that made up naive CD8 cells, with terminally differentiated effector memory CD45RA+ cells excluded. Healthy adults negative for HIV, lacking recent acute infections or vaccinations, served as donors. Trimming took 4 bases from V and 1 from J; bases not matched to a gene: 2. Germline lookup yields CDR1 SNHLY and CDR2 FYNNEI. This CDR3 has 14 amino acids. Deep-level assay runs were performed. Data came from immunoSEQ multiplex PCR; TCRdb stores just in-frame clones and leaves some out. This sample has some 2.1 million clones, with just under 95% found just once.

The chain uses TRBV2 and TRBJ2-3, with 7 bases fitting TRBD1. The sequence came from a man younger than 35 in good health. The sample was naive CD8+ T cells sorted from blood. The CDR3 reads CASSAGTGTDTQYF. DNA of the CDR3: TGTGCCAGCAGTGCCGGGACAGGCACAGATACGCAGTATTTT.